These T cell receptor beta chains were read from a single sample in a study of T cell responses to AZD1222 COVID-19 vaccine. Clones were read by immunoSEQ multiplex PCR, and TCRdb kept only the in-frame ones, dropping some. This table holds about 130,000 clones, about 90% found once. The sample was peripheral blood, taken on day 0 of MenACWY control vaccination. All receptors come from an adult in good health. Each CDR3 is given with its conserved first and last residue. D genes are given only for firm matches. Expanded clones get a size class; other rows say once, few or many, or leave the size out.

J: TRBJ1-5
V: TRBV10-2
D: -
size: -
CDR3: CASTEWGTGNNQPQHF
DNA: TGCGCCAGCACTGAGTGGGGGACGGGTAACAATCAGCCCCAGCATTTT

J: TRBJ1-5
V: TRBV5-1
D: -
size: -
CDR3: CASSLSGADQPQHF
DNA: TGCGCCAGCAGCTTATCGGGGGCTGATCAGCCCCAGCATTTT

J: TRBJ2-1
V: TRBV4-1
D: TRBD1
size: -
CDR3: CASSQTQTGRPPNNEQFF
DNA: TGCGCCAGCAGCCAAACCCAGACAGGGAGACCCCCCAACAATGAGCAGTTCTTC

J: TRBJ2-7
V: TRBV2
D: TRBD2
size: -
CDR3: CASSDRGRRSYEQYF
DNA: TGTGCCAGCAGTGACCGCGGGAGGCGGTCCTACGAGCAGTACTTC

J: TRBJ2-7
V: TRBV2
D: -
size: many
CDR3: CASRAGAASYEQYF
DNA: TGTGCCAGCAGGGCCGGGGCTGCTTCCTACGAGCAGTACTTC

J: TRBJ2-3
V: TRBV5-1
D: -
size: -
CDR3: CASYSGFTDTQYF
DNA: TGCGCCAGCTACTCGGGATTCACAGATACGCAGTATTTT

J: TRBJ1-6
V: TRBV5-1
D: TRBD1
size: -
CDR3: CASSWTGGRNSPLHF
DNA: TGCGCCAGCAGCTGGACAGGGGGCAGGAATTCACCCCTCCACTTT

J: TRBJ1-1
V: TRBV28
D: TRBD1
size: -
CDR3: CASSLSGTGGLVNTEAFF
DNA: TGTGCCAGCAGTTTATCGGGGACAGGGGGCTTAGTGAACACTGAAGCTTTCTTT

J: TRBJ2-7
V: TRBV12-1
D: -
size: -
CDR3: CASSVSPPWAYEQYF
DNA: TGTGCCAGCAGCGTGTCCCCGCCCTGGGCCTACGAGCAGTACTTC

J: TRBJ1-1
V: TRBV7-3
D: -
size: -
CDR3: CASSLRGLNTEAFF
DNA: TGTGCCAGCAGCTTAAGAGGGCTGAACACTGAAGCTTTCTTT

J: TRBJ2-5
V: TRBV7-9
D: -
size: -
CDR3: CASLVTGYDGQYF
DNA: TGTGCCAGCCTAGTCACAGGGTATGATGGCCAGTACTTC

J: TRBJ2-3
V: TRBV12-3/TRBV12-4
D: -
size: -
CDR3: CASSPDRDTQYF
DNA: TGTGCCAGCAGCCCTGACAGAGATACGCAGTATTTT

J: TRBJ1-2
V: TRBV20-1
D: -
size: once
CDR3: CSASSNYGYTF
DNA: TGCAGTGCTAGTTCCAACTATGGCTACACCTTC